These 18 T cell receptor beta chains were sequenced from one sample in a study of cytomegalovirus exposure and HLA in healthy donors. It was with 60 Vbeta and 13 Jbeta primers that the PCR ran. The protocol was immunoSEQ multiplex PCR, while the TCRdb copy is restricted to in-frame clones and leaves out a portion. The sample has around 33,000 clones, more than 70% seen once; the top ten hold 8.4%. Sequenced sample: PBMCs. The receptor source for this set is a woman aged 30 to 39 in good health and CMV-seropositive.

This chain joins TRBV11-2 and TRBJ1-2; TRBD1 is a possible D gene (5 bases). The CDR3 extends over 14 amino acids. The ends were cut back, 5 bases at V and 3 bases at J, with 13 bases in the middle. CDR1 SGHAT and CDR2 FQNNGV come from the germline V gene. For the CDR3, the DNA is TGTGCCAGCAGCGAGTGGGGGGGGGACTATGGCTACACCTTC. Protein sequence: CASSEWGGDYGYTF.

This sequence joins TRBV27 and TRBJ2-7; 8 positions agree with TRBD1. CDR3 size: 13 residues. V dropped 10 bases and J dropped 7; count of bases not matched to a gene: 12. Germline CDR1 is MNHEY and CDR2 is SMNVEV (reference sequence). Here the CDR3 DNA reads TGTGCCACCGCGACAGGGGCAGTAGGGGAGCAGTACTTC. Its translation is CATATGAVGEQYF.

This clone came up a few times. This chain joins TRBV6-1 and TRBJ2-1; TRBD2 matches 9 bases. Germline values: CDR1 MNHNS, CDR2 SASEGT. This CDR3 is built from 14 residues. Trimming cost V 3 bases and J 5 bases; bases outside gene matches: 2. DNA of the CDR3: TGTGCCAGCAGTGAGCGGGAGGGTAACAATGAGCAGTTCTTC. This gives the protein CASSEREGNNEQFF.

The chain employs TRBV19 and TRBJ2-7; 8 nucleotides match TRBD2. The CDR3 sequence is 15 residues long. The ends lost 1 base at V and 6 bases at J; junction bases unmatched: 8. In germline, CDR1 is LNHDA, CDR2 SQIVND (reference sequence). CDR3 coding DNA: TGTGCCAGTAGTATAGGGGCCGGGGGGGTCTTCGAGCAGTACTTC. Its translation is CASSIGAGGVFEQYF. The variable domain in full, completed from reference TRBV19 and TRBJ2-7, reads DGGITQSPKYLFRKEGQNVTLSCEQNLNHDAMYWYRQDPGQGLRLIYYSQIVNDFQKGDIAEGYSVSREKKESFPLTVTSAQKNPTAFYLCASSIGAGGVFEQYFGPGTRLTVT.

This chain uses TRBV5-1 with TRBJ2-3; D is possibly TRBD1 (6 bases). V was trimmed by 8 bases and J by 0 bases, leaving 13 bases between them. CDR3 length equals 14 residues. Germline V gene data show CDR1 as SGHRS and CDR2 as YFSETQ. Here the CDR3 DNA reads TGCGCCAGTAACAGGGAAATAAGCACAGATACGCAGTATTTT. It yields the protein CASNREISTDTQYF.

V gene TRBV4-1 combines with J gene TRBJ2-5; D is perhaps TRBD1 (6 bases). Trimming left V 1 base short and J 7 bases short, with 16 bases between. The CDR3 consists of 15 residues. The V gene's germline CDR1 is MGHRA and CDR2 YSYEKL. The CDR3 spells CASSQVLVIGGTQYF. The CDR3 coding sequence is TGCGCCAGCAGCCAAGTCCTCGTGATAGGGGGGACCCAGTACTTC.

A few counts support this clone. V is TRBV7-3 and J is TRBJ1-1; 7 bases map to TRBD1. Per germline, CDR1 SGHTA and CDR2 FQGTGA. The CDR3 covers 17 residues. V dropped 0 bases and J dropped 1; count of bases not matched to a gene: 8. CDR3 coding DNA: TGTGCCAGCAGCTTAACGAGGGCCGGGACAGCGAACACTGAAGCTTTCTTT. Translation: CASSLTRAGTANTEAFF. Using reference TRBV7-3 and TRBJ1-1 for the parts outside the CDR3, the full variable domain is GAGVSQTPSNKVTEKGKYVELRCDPISGHTALYWYRQSLGQGPEFLIYFQGTGAADDSGLPNDRFFAVRPEGSVSTLKIQRTERGDSAVYLCASSLTRAGTANTEAFFGQGTRLTVV.

The rearrangement links TRBV6-4 to TRBJ2-3; 9 nucleotides line up with TRBD2. Per germline, CDR1 MRHNA and CDR2 SNTAGT. V lost 3 bases and J lost 5; bases outside the gene matches: 6. The CDR3 is made up of 15 amino acids. CDR3 DNA sequence: TGTGCCAGCAGTGAGACCTATAGCGGGAGAGATACGCAGTATTTT. As protein: CASSETYSGRDTQYF.

The genes are TRBV18 and TRBJ1-4, with TRBD1 matching over 8 bases. Germline CDR1 is KGHSH and CDR2 is LQKENI. The CDR3 has 16 amino acids. V dropped 8 bases and J dropped 5; count of bases not matched to a gene: 13. CDR3 nucleotide sequence: TGTGCCAGCCATTATACCCCCGGGACAGGAAATGAAAAACTGTTTTTT. Protein sequence: CASHYTPGTGNEKLFF.

This clone was counted only a few times. The V and J genes are TRBV6-6 and TRBJ2-5; tentatively, D is TRBD2 (7 bases). The CDR3 totals 15 residues. The germline V gene encodes CDR1 MNHNY and CDR2 SVGAGI (reference sequence). V lost 0 bases and J lost 4, with 12 bases in between. In nucleotides, the CDR3 is TGTGCCAGCAGTTACTCAGAGGGAGGGGGAGAGACCCAGTACTTC. Residues: CASSYSEGGGETQYF.

The chain combines TRBV6-1 with TRBJ1-5, with D perhaps TRBD1 (6 bases). CDR1 is MNHNS and CDR2 is SASEGT in the germline V gene. V lost 5 bases and J lost 7, with 12 bases in between. This CDR3 contains 13 residues. DNA for the CDR3: TGTGCCAGCAGTTTGACAGGTGGCCAGCCCCAGCATTTT. Translating it yields CASSLTGGQPQHF.

The chain combines TRBV10-3 with TRBJ1-6; 7 bases match TRBD1. Looked up from germline, CDR1 is ENHRY and CDR2 is SYGVKD. The CDR3 is 16 amino acids. The J segment lost 7 bases and the V segment lost 4 bases, leaving 10 bases of the junction unmatched. In DNA, the CDR3 is TGTGCCATCAGTGCGAGACAGGGCAGGGAGAATTCACCCCTCCACTTT. Translated: CAISARQGRENSPLHF.

The chain's CDR3 is CASSQRTKETYEQYF. The CDR3 nucleotides read TGCGCCAGCAGCCAGAGGACTAAGGAGACCTACGAGCAGTACTTC. The rearrangement joins TRBV4-1 to TRBJ2-7; D is perhaps TRBD2 (6 bases). The V end was cut by 3 bases, the J end by 2 bases, with 14 bases between. Germline CDR1 reads MGHRA; CDR2 reads YSYEKL. CDR3 length equals 15 residues.

This clone was seen only once. V usage is TRBV6-6 and J usage is TRBJ2-7; D may be TRBD2 (7 bases). The V end was cut by 6 bases, the J end by 3 bases, with 18 bases between. The length of the CDR3 is 15 residues. Germline CDR1 MNHNY, CDR2 SVGAGI (reference sequence). CDR3 sequence (DNA): TGTGCCAGCAGCGAGGGATGGGGGGGCTTCTACGAGCAGTACTTC. Translated, it gives CASSEGWGGFYEQYF.

This clone appeared a single time. The V and J genes are TRBV19 and TRBJ1-5, with 7 bases that match TRBD1. Germline V gives CDR1 LNHDA, CDR2 SQIVND (reference sequence). The trim removed 5 bases at V and 7 bases at J, leaving 11 bases unmatched. This CDR3 has 15 amino acids. The CDR3 region has the DNA TGTGCCAGTAGTTCAGAACAGGGGCGGGTCCAGCCCCAGCATTTT. Translating gives CASSSEQGRVQPQHF.

The rearrangement uses TRBV11-2 and TRBJ2-7; D remains ambiguous. Trimming stripped 1 base from V and 3 bases from J, with 13 bases between. This CDR3 has 15 amino acids. Looked up from germline, CDR1 is SGHAT and CDR2 is FQNNGV. The DNA for the CDR3 is TGTGCCAGCAGCTTAGCCCCTAGAGGAGACTACGAGCAGTACTTC. Its translation: CASSLAPRGDYEQYF.

This chain's CDR3 is CASSYSLQVDQPQHF. The CDR3 region has the DNA TGTGCCAGCAGTTACTCGTTGCAGGTTGATCAGCCCCAGCATTTT. The V and J genes are TRBV6-6 and TRBJ1-5; no clear D. Germline-derived CDR1 and CDR2 are MNHNY and SVGAGI (reference sequence). Between the trimmed V and J ends, which lost 0 bases and 5 bases, there was a span of 11 bases. The length of the CDR3 is 15 residues.

This clone was seen more than once but under ten times. The chain uses TRBV7-2 and TRBJ2-5; TRBD1 matches 9 bases. The ends lost 4 bases at V and 5 bases at J; junction bases unmatched: 11. Per the germline V gene, CDR1 is SGHTA and CDR2 is FQGNSA. This CDR3 is 16 amino acids long. The CDR3 is CASSSQTQGAGETQYF. The CDR3 DNA is TGTGCCAGCAGCTCACAAACACAGGGGGCGGGGGAGACCCAGTACTTC. The full variable domain, in which reference TRBV7-2 and TRBJ2-5 provide the parts outside the CDR3, is GAGVSQSPSNKVTEKGKDVELRCDPISGHTALYWYRQSLGQGLEFLIYFQGNSAPDKSGLPSDRFSAERTGGSVSTLTIQRTQQEDSAVYLCASSSQTQGAGETQYFGPGTRLLVL.